This TCR beta chain was profiled in a study of shared clonotypes between healthy human individuals. Whole-study findings and limits: A handful of donors shared approximately 5% of their naive CD4 clonotypes. A generally larger estimated richness was seen in naive subsets than in memory subsets. Generation of non-shared clonotypes was less probable than generation of clonotypes shared by all four donors.

About this clone: What it recognizes is unknown.

The CDR3 is 15 residues long. Per the germline V gene, CDR1 is MNHEY and CDR2 is SMNVEV (reference sequence). Deletions cut 0 bases from V and 4 bases from J, with 12 bases between. Original processing notes: In the immunoSEQ data, sequences were junction-only and lacked quality scores, so filtering differed. TCRdb's copy holds only in-frame clones and misses some; the assay was immunoSEQ multiplex PCR. D and trimming were read from the DNA, whereas the V and J calls and clone size are those reported in that table. The sample lists approximately 500,000 clones, 90% to 96% seen once, with 0.055% to 0.075% in the top ten.

The sample comprised naive CD4+ T cells sorted from blood. The sample's subset: CD45RA+ positively selected. The receptor comes from a woman aged 25 to 39 in good health. The chain has TRBV27 and TRBJ1-1; D possibly corresponds to TRBD1 (5 bases). CDR3 loop: CASSLSGAGGTEAFF. In nucleotides, the CDR3 is TGTGCCAGCAGTTTATCAGGGGCTGGGGGCACTGAAGCTTTCTTT.